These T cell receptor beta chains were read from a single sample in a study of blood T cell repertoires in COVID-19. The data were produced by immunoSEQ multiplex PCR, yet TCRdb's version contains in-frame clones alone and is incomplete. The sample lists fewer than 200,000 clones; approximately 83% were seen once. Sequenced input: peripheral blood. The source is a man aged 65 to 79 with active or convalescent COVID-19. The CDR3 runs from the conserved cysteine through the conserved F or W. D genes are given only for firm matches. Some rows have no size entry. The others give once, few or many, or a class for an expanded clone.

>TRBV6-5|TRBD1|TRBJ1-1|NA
CASRKTGGQSAFF
TGTGCCAGCAGAAAGACAGGGGGCCAAAGTGCTTTCTTT
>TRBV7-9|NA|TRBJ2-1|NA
CASSEKGLAINEQFF
TGTGCCAGCAGCGAAAAGGGGCTAGCGATCAATGAGCAGTTCTTC
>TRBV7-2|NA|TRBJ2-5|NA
CASSQNSHGETQYF
TGTGCCAGCAGCCAAAACTCGCACGGGGAGACCCAGTACTTC
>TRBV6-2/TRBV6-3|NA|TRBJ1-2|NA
CASSYPLDGYTF
TGTGCCAGCAGTTACCCCCTAGATGGCTACACCTTC
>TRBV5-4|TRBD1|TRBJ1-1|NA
CASSREGGLNTEAFF
TGTGCCAGCAGCCGCGAAGGGGGCCTGAACACTGAAGCTTTCTTT
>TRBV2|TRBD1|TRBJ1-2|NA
CASTQRDRVSEGYTF
TGTGCCAGCACCCAACGGGACAGGGTATCAGAAGGCTACACCTTC
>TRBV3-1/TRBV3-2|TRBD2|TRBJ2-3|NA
CASSRVISGGADTQYF
TGTGCCAGCAGCCGAGTCATTAGCGGGGGGGCCGATACGCAGTATTTT
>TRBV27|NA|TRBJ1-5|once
CASGRGISNQPQHF
TGTGCCAGCGGGCGGGGAATCAGCAATCAGCCCCAGCATTTT
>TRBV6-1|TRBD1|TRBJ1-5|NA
CASRNRDREHQPQHF
TGTGCCAGCAGGAACCGGGACAGGGAGCATCAGCCCCAGCATTTT
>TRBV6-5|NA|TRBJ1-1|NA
CASRPDRSTNTEAFF
TGTGCCAGCAGACCCGACAGAAGTACGAACACTGAAGCTTTCTTT
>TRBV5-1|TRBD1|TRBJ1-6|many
CASSLAGGSSPLHF
TGCGCCAGCAGCTTGGCAGGGGGTAGTTCACCCCTCCACTTT